This T cell receptor beta chain was sequenced for a study of T cells in Graves' hyperthyroidism and ophthalmopathy. Study-wide context: Sampling of peripheral blood happened at initial diagnosis, prior to any treatment.

This clonotype was observed at least ten times. Between the trimmed V and J ends, which lost 3 bases and 7 bases, there was a span of 8 bases. The CDR3 covers 12 residues. There were TCR beta CDR3 regions amplified from RNA transcripts. HTBI primers were used for first-round RT-PCR of the TCR CDR3. TCRdb analysed the multiplex PCR reads with MiXCR anew, one entry per CDR3 protein. The sample lists fewer than 750,000 distinct CDR3 sequences, approximately 15% occurring once. Sequencing was done on a sample of blood. This sequence joins TRBV12-3 or TRBV12-4 and TRBJ2-3; D is unclear. This sequence originates from a woman aged 45-59 years with Graves' ophthalmopathy. The CDR3 DNA sequence: TGTGCCAGCAGTTTTGGCAGTAATACGCAGTATTTT. It codes for CASSFGSNTQYF.